This TCR beta chain was captured by sequencing in a study of T cell repertoires in cytomegalovirus infection. To note about this clonotype: Its matching antigen is unknown.

V lost 3 bases, J lost 4 bases, and 9 bases lay in between. Germline CDR1 reads LNHDA; CDR2 reads SQIVND (reference sequence). The CDR3 runs 13 residues. TCRdb recomputed calls from the reads with MiXCR, one row per CDR3 protein. The sample carries about 830,000 distinct CDR3 sequences, approximately 29% recorded once. The starting material was cultured CD8+ T cells from PBMCs, obtained from culture after CMV antigen stimulation. The origin of this receptor is a human donor in good health (CMV status not recorded). Some clones in this sample may be carry-over from other donors' samples. This rearrangement joins TRBV19 to TRBJ2-5, with D possibly being TRBD1 or TRBD2 (5 bases each). CDR3 in amino acids: CASSIGGLETQYF. The CDR3, as DNA: TGTGCCAGTAGTATTGGGGGATTAGAGACCCAGTACTTC.